This T cell receptor (beta chain) was sequenced for a study of blood T cells in healthy people across ages. V lost 3 bases, J lost 5 bases, and 16 bases lay in between. The CDR3 runs to 15 residues. Using a J-beta primer mix together with a sample-barcoded 5' primer, a second PCR was run for about 6 to 12 cycles. TCRdb called the 5' RACE reads again in MiXCR, with one record for every CDR3 protein. Of around 900,000 distinct CDR3 sequences listed, roughly 51% are singletons. Input material: blood. The chain is built from TRBV12-3 or TRBV12-4 and TRBJ2-5; perhaps TRBD2 as D (6 bases). This receptor was identified in a woman aged 60-75 years in good health. CDR3 in DNA: TGTGCCAGCAGTTTTCGGGGAGGTCCGTTGGAGACCCAGTACTTC. Protein product: CASSFRGGPLETQYF.